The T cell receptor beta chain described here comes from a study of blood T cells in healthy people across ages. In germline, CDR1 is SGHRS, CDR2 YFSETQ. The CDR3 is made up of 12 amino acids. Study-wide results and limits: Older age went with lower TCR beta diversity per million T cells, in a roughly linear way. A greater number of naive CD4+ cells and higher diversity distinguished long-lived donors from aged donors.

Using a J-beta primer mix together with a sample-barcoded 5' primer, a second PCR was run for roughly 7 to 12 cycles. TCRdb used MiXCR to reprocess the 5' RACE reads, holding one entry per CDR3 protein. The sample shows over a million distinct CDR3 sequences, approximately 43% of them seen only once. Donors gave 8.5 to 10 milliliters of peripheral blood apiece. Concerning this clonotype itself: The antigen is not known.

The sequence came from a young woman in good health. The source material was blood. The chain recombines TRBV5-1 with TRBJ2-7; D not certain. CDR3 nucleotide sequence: TGCGTAACGAAAAGCCCCCTGGGCGAGCAGTACTTC. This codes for CVTKSPLGEQYF. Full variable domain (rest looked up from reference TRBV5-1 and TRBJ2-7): KAGVTQTPRYLIKTRGQQVTLSCSPISGHRSVSWYQQTPGQGLQFLFEYFSETQRNKGNFPGRFSGRQFSNSRSEMNVSTLELGDSALYLCVTKSPLGEQYFGPGTRLTVT.